The 10 T cell receptor beta chains given below trace back to one sample, sequenced in a study of blood T cells in healthy people across ages. Through a sample-barcoded 5' primer and a J-beta primer mix, a second PCR was run for about 6 to 11 cycles. TCRdb independently ran MiXCR on the 5' RACE reads; one entry per CDR3 protein. The profile shows about 900,000 distinct CDR3 sequences, around 68% of them singletons. The sequenced material came from blood. These receptors were taken from a man younger than 40 in good health.

The chain recombines TRBV25-1 with TRBJ1-6, with D tentatively TRBD1 (6 bases). This CDR3 region has 12 residues. Trimming shortened V by 5 bases and J by 7 bases, and 6 bases separated the two germline ends. The germline CDR1 and CDR2 sequences are MGHDK and SYGVNS. This chain's CDR3 is CASSTGNSPLHF. Written as DNA, the CDR3 is TGTGCCAGCAGTACAGGGAATTCACCCCTCCACTTT.

The table lists this clonotype with a few counts. The gene calls are TRBV7-9 and TRBJ2-7; a weak D match, TRBD2 (6 bases). CDR1 and CDR2 from the germline V gene are SEHNR and FQNEAQ (reference sequence). The CDR3 spans 15 residues. The V and J ends lost 5 bases and 7 bases respectively, with 21 bases between them. The CDR3 DNA follows: TGTGCCAGCAGCCCCGAAGTAGCGGACTTTAAGGAGCAGTACTTC. Its translation is CASSPEVADFKEQYF.

The V and J genes are TRBV15 and TRBJ2-3; the D gene is possibly TRBD2 (6 bases). The CDR3 consists of 15 residues. Germline CDR1 is LNHNV and CDR2 is YYDKDF (reference sequence). V lost 1 base and J lost 3, with 11 bases in between. The chain's CDR3 is CATSRVPRGTDTQYF. In DNA, the CDR3 is TGTGCCACCAGCAGAGTCCCCCGGGGGACAGATACGCAGTATTTT.

V is TRBV7-2 and J is TRBJ2-7; perhaps D is TRBD1 or TRBD2 (6 bases each). Trimming took off 5 bases at V and 2 bases at J, with 16 bases between the two ends. The CDR3 covers 15 residues. Germline values: CDR1 SGHTA, CDR2 FQGNSA. The CDR3 reads CASSHREGGTYEQYF. The CDR3 nucleotides read TGTGCCAGCAGCCATCGCGAGGGGGGAACCTACGAGCAGTACTTC.

V usage is TRBV29-1 and J usage is TRBJ2-1, with a weak D call TRBD2 (6 bases). Germline V gene data show CDR1 as SQVTM and CDR2 as ANQGSEA. V shed 7 bases and J shed 9 bases, with 22 bases lying between them. This CDR3 contains 14 residues. CDR3 DNA sequence: TGCAGCGCCAGGCCTATGGGGGGTGGAGGTGAGCAGTTCTTC. Amino acids: CSARPMGGGGEQFF.

The J gene is TRBJ2-5, the V gene TRBV5-1; D is unresolved. CDR1 and CDR2 (germline): SGHRS, YFSETQ. V was cut by 3 bases and J by 2 bases, with 14 bases left in between. The CDR3 is 15 residues long. Here the CDR3 DNA reads TGCGCCAGCAGCTCCAATCGTGGGCAGCAAGAGACCCAGTACTTC. Its translation: CASSSNRGQQETQYF.

This sequence joins TRBV7-3 and TRBJ2-1, with TRBD2 as a possible D gene (6 bases). The V end was cut by 4 bases, the J end by 9 bases, with 19 bases between. This CDR3 comprises 15 residues. Germline values: CDR1 SGHTA, CDR2 FQGTGA. CDR3 sequence (DNA): TGTGCCAGCAGCTCCCAGGGACGGGGGACGGCTGAGCAGTTCTTC. This gives the protein CASSSQGRGTAEQFF.

This clonotype was recorded at least ten times. J is TRBJ2-6 and V is TRBV29-1; D unclear. Germline loops: CDR1 SQVTM, CDR2 ANQGSEA. V was clipped by 4 bases and J by 4 bases, with 8 bases between them. The CDR3 extends over 13 amino acids. In DNA form, the CDR3 reads TGCAGCGTTGGAACAGCAGGGGCCAACGTCCTGACTTTC. It is translated as CSVGTAGANVLTF.

The chain uses TRBV3-1 and TRBJ1-1; 7 bases line up with TRBD1. The V gene's germline CDR1 is LGHDT and CDR2 YNNKEL (reference sequence). The CDR3 contains 14 residues. With V trimmed by 1 base and J by 7 bases, 6 bases remained unmatched. For the CDR3, the DNA is TGTGCCAGCAGCCAAGTAGACCGGGACAGTGAAGCTTTCTTT. It translates to CASSQVDRDSEAFF.

This sequence joins TRBV6-2 or TRBV6-3 and TRBJ2-7, with D perhaps given as TRBD1 or TRBD2 (5 bases each). Trimming stripped 7 bases from V and 2 bases from J, with 15 bases between. Looked up from germline, CDR1 is MNHEY and CDR2 is SVGEGT. The length of the CDR3 is 14 residues. As DNA, the CDR3 is TGTGCCAGCACCATCGGGGCCGCACCCTACGAGCAGTACTTC. Protein product: CASTIGAAPYEQYF.